This TCR beta chain is from a study of shared clonotypes between healthy human individuals. As for the study in general: The donor pool was made up of two women and three men aged 18 to 49.

CD45RO+ cells plus CCR7-negative CD45RA+ TemRA cells formed CD8 memory. The study's findings and limits: Non-shared clonotypes had lower generation probabilities than those shared by all four donors.

Each PCR replicate from the sorted subsets contained 200 to 250 ng DNA, which is tens of thousands of T cell genomes. Libraries were prepared by immunoSEQ multiplex PCR; TCRdb keeps only in-frame clonotypes and omits some of them. The table shows some 690,000 clones, with 90% occurring only once. Points on this clone: The antigen remains undetermined.

The CDR3 is 13 amino acids. CDR1 is SGHNT and CDR2 is YYREEE in the germline V gene (reference sequence). V lost 1 base, J lost 6 bases, and 10 bases lay in between. The TCR sequence derives from a man aged 18 to 29 in good health. Some clones in this sample may be carry-over from other donors' samples. This chain joins TRBV5-4 and TRBJ1-1; TRBD1 is a possible D gene (6 bases). Sequencing was carried out using memory CD8+ T cells from PBMCs. Subset in this sample: CD45RO+ cells pooled with CCR7-negative TemRA cells. Here the CDR3 DNA reads TGTGCCAGCAGCTTGCCAGGGGCCGCTGAAGCTTTCTTT. Translated: CASSLPGAAEAFF.